This T cell receptor beta chain was recorded in a study of blood T cell repertoires in COVID-19. Turning to the study itself: The origin of the acute and convalescent COVID-19 samples was the United States, Italy and Spain. Nucleic acid was either cDNA or gDNA, and it came from T cells, B-cell-depleted T cells, or PBMCs.

In the original analysis: Estimates of nucleated cell counts were drawn from the amplification of reference gene primers. Sequenced by immunoSEQ multiplex PCR; TCRdb stores in-frame clones only, minus some. The D gene and trimming were derived from the DNA, and the V and J assignments and clone size from that table. This sample has 95,000 to 110,000 clones, with just over 85% found just once. Trimming removed 0 bases from V and 6 bases from J; junction bases left unmatched: 0. The CDR3 length is 14 residues. Germline values: CDR1 SGHRS, CDR2 YFSETQ. Sequencing was performed on peripheral blood. The chain uses TRBV5-1 and TRBJ1-2; 12 bases are shared with TRBD1. This TCR was sampled from a human donor in a cohort sampled during active COVID-19. CDR3 protein: CASSLGDRGHGYTF. The CDR3 coding sequence is TGCGCCAGCAGCTTGGGGGACAGGGGGCATGGCTACACCTTC. Combining the CDR3 with reference TRBV5-1 and TRBJ1-2 gives the whole variable domain KAGVTQTPRYLIKTRGQQVTLSCSPISGHRSVSWYQQTPGQGLQFLFEYFSETQRNKGNFPGRFSGRQFSNSRSEMNVSTLELGDSALYLCASSLGDRGHGYTFGSGTRLTVV.